Listed below are T cell receptor beta chains from one sample, sequenced in a study of response to subunit inactivated influenza vaccine. TCRdb re-called the RT-PCR reads with MiXCR, one entry per CDR3 protein. The sample lists about 780,000 distinct CDR3 sequences, 18% occurring once. The starting material was PBMCs from blood, obtained 5 to 6 days after vaccination. These receptors all stem from a man aged 50 to 60 who received an inactivated influenza vaccine. CDR3s include the opening cysteine and the closing phenylalanine or tryptophan. Clone size is given for some rows only: seen once, a few or many times, or a class if the clone is expanded.

CDR3 length: 13
J gene: TRBJ2-5
clone size: many
V gene: TRBV4-2
CDR3 protein: CASSGTPGGTQYF

CDR3 length: 15
J gene: TRBJ2-2
clone size: few
V gene: TRBV10-3
CDR3 protein: CAMSTSSGNTGELFF

CDR3 length: 16
J gene: TRBJ1-3
clone size: -
V gene: TRBV5-1
CDR3 protein: CASSLQWTASGNTIYF

CDR3 length: 11
J gene: TRBJ1-3
clone size: few
V gene: TRBV29-1
CDR3 protein: CSVWSGNTIYF

CDR3 length: 15
J gene: TRBJ2-1
clone size: many
V gene: TRBV20-1
CDR3 protein: CSARDRWTTYNEQFF

CDR3 length: 15
J gene: TRBJ1-4
clone size: -
V gene: TRBV5-1
CDR3 protein: CASSLDGRRGEKLFF

CDR3 length: 15
J gene: TRBJ2-3
clone size: -
V gene: TRBV4-1
CDR3 protein: CASSQVFGGQDTQYF

CDR3 length: 16
J gene: TRBJ2-3
clone size: -
V gene: TRBV20-1
CDR3 protein: CSARAPVGPPKDTQYF

CDR3 length: 13
J gene: TRBJ2-1
clone size: few
V gene: TRBV10-3
CDR3 protein: CATTGTSYNEQFF

CDR3 length: 12
J gene: TRBJ1-2
clone size: few
V gene: TRBV29-1
CDR3 protein: CSVDGQYYGYTF

CDR3 length: 14
J gene: TRBJ2-3
clone size: -
V gene: TRBV20-1
CDR3 protein: CSARSLGSTDTQYF

CDR3 length: 16
J gene: TRBJ2-3
clone size: -
V gene: TRBV5-1
CDR3 protein: CASSWGTSGSTDTQYF

CDR3 length: 16
J gene: TRBJ1-5
clone size: few
V gene: TRBV20-1
CDR3 protein: CSAMGQGGYRDQPQHF

CDR3 length: 12
J gene: TRBJ1-1
clone size: -
V gene: TRBV29-1
CDR3 protein: CSVPRGNTEAFF

CDR3 length: 13
J gene: TRBJ1-1
clone size: few
V gene: TRBV29-1
CDR3 protein: CSAITQPNTEAFF

CDR3 length: 16
J gene: TRBJ1-4
clone size: few
V gene: TRBV27
CDR3 protein: CASSLSIGGSNEKLFF

CDR3 length: 16
J gene: TRBJ2-2
clone size: -
V gene: TRBV7-2
CDR3 protein: CASSSDWSPNTGELFF

CDR3 length: 16
J gene: TRBJ2-1
clone size: once
V gene: TRBV3-1
CDR3 protein: CASSHGDSGSYNEQFF

CDR3 length: 14
J gene: TRBJ2-3
clone size: few
V gene: TRBV3-1
CDR3 protein: CASSRLAGRDTQYF

CDR3 length: 16
J gene: TRBJ2-5
clone size: -
V gene: TRBV20-1
CDR3 protein: CSAKLDRGGARETQYF

CDR3 length: 15
J gene: TRBJ2-5
clone size: -
V gene: TRBV27
CDR3 protein: CASSSTGPRFATQYF

CDR3 length: 14
J gene: TRBJ2-2
clone size: few
V gene: TRBV20-1
CDR3 protein: CSAGPGARTGELFF

CDR3 length: 12
J gene: TRBJ2-3
clone size: -
V gene: TRBV28
CDR3 protein: CASRRQRDTQYF

CDR3 length: 14
J gene: TRBJ2-7
clone size: -
V gene: TRBV6-5
CDR3 protein: CASSSGLLSYEQYF

CDR3 length: 14
J gene: TRBJ1-3
clone size: few
V gene: TRBV5-1
CDR3 protein: CASSLVGSENTIYF

CDR3 length: 15
J gene: TRBJ2-3
clone size: many
V gene: TRBV20-1
CDR3 protein: CSARVRTGNTDTQYF